The rows below give T cell receptor beta chains drawn from one sample of a study of blood T cell repertoires in COVID-19. The table came from immunoSEQ multiplex PCR; TCRdb's copy has only in-frame clones and leaves some out. The sample includes some 270,000 clones, over 80% of them seen just once. Sequenced: peripheral blood. Receptors originate from a middle-aged woman who had recovered from COVID-19. The CDR3 runs from the conserved cysteine through the conserved F or W. Each record gives: D gene, V gene, CDR3 length, clone size, J gene, CDR3 protein, CDR3 DNA. A D gene is named only where the DNA matches it firmly. Size values are once, few and many counts, or a class for expanded clones, and some rows have none.

D: NA; V: TRBV5-1; length: 16; size: NA; J: TRBJ1-2; CDR3: CASRTQLTGFDYGYTF; DNA: TGCGCCAGCAGGACACAGCTTACAGGGTTTGACTATGGCTACACCTTC
D: NA; V: TRBV6-5; length: 15; size: NA; J: TRBJ1-2; CDR3: CASSYRRLSHLGYTF; DNA: TGTGCCAGCAGTTACCGCAGGCTATCCCACCTTGGCTACACCTTC
D: NA; V: TRBV3-1/TRBV3-2; length: 15; size: NA; J: TRBJ2-1; CDR3: CASSQDARGTNEQFF; DNA: TGTGCCAGCAGCCAAGATGCTCGGGGGACCAATGAGCAGTTCTTC
D: NA; V: TRBV11-2; length: 13; size: NA; J: TRBJ2-3; CDR3: CASSSGSTDTQYF; DNA: TGTGCCAGCAGCTCCGGGAGCACAGATACGCAGTATTTT
D: NA; V: TRBV11-3; length: 14; size: NA; J: TRBJ2-5; CDR3: CASSLVGSKETQYF; DNA: TGTGCCAGCAGCTTAGTAGGGAGCAAAGAGACCCAGTACTTC
D: TRBD2; V: TRBV7-2; length: 17; size: NA; J: TRBJ2-5; CDR3: CASSLGIASGPRETQYF; DNA: TGTGCCAGCAGCTTAGGAATAGCTAGCGGGCCGAGGGAGACCCAGTACTTC
D: NA; V: TRBV6-2/TRBV6-3; length: 17; size: NA; J: TRBJ1-1; CDR3: CASSIWAGTGMNTEAFF; DNA: TGTGCCAGCAGTATCTGGGCGGGTACGGGAATGAACACTGAAGCTTTCTTT
D: TRBD2; V: TRBV5-1; length: 16; size: NA; J: TRBJ2-3; CDR3: CASSLTSGVSTDTQYF; DNA: TGCGCCAGCAGCTTGACTAGCGGGGTTAGCACAGATACGCAGTATTTT
D: TRBD2; V: TRBV7-3; length: 15; size: once; J: TRBJ2-1; CDR3: CASSFVAGGHNEQFF; DNA: TGTGCCAGCAGCTTCGTAGCGGGGGGGCATAATGAGCAGTTCTTC
D: TRBD2; V: TRBV28; length: 11; size: NA; J: TRBJ2-1; CDR3: CAAGGRNEQFF; DNA: TGTGCCGCGGGAGGGAGGAATGAGCAGTTCTTC
D: NA; V: TRBV20-1; length: 13; size: NA; J: TRBJ2-3; CDR3: CSASALGPYTQYF; DNA: TGCAGTGCTAGTGCTTTGGGCCCCTATACGCAGTATTTT
D: TRBD2; V: TRBV7-3; length: 14; size: once; J: TRBJ2-1; CDR3: CASSSILANGEQFF; DNA: TGTGCCAGCAGCTCCATACTAGCGAATGGGGAGCAGTTCTTC
D: NA; V: TRBV7-2; length: 18; size: once; J: TRBJ2-2; CDR3: CASSLLPLAGRNTGELFF; DNA: TGTGCCAGCAGCTTACTGCCCCTTGCGGGGCGGAACACCGGGGAGCTGTTTTTT
D: NA; V: TRBV5-1; length: 14; size: NA; J: TRBJ2-7; CDR3: CASALQVSSYEQYF; DNA: TGCGCCAGCGCCCTTCAGGTCTCGTCCTACGAGCAGTACTTC
D: NA; V: TRBV30; length: 14; size: NA; J: TRBJ2-1; CDR3: CAWKGAGAGNEQFF; DNA: TGTGCCTGGAAAGGAGCTGGGGCCGGCAATGAGCAGTTCTTC